This entry describes one T cell receptor beta chain. The identical CDR3 is also encoded by other nucleotide sequences in the sample. This entry is derived from a study of blood T cell repertoires in COVID-19. The CDR3 has 15 amino acids. CDR1 is SGHRS and CDR2 is YFSETQ in the germline V gene. Trimming cost V 0 bases and J 4 bases; bases outside gene matches: 5. Assay: immunoSEQ multiplex PCR; the TCRdb copy retains only in-frame clones and omits some. The sample gives 300,000 to 450,000 clones, around 87% of which show up once; approximately 2.5% is in the top ten. Sequenced sample: peripheral blood. The chain combines TRBV5-1 with TRBJ2-7; 9 bases line up with TRBD1. The sequence was obtained from a woman between 55 and 75 years old with COVID-19, enrolled during active disease. The DNA of the CDR3 is TGCGCCAGCAGCTTGGGAACAGGGGGCGGGTACGAGCAGTACTTC. It encodes CASSLGTGGGYEQYF.